A selection of T cell receptor beta chains follows, all from one sample in a study of OX40 agonist ivuxolimab in advanced cancers. The assay was immunoSEQ multiplex PCR, and TCRdb's table has in-frame clones only and misses some. The data show 70,000 to 100,000 clones, with roughly 84% seen just once and approximately 1.2% held by the top ten. The sequencing used CD4+ or CD8+ T cells sorted from blood, collected in a trial of the OX40 agonist ivuxolimab. The receptors here all came from an adult with an advanced solid tumor such as melanoma, head and neck, liver or kidney cancer. The CDR3 runs from the conserved cysteine through the conserved F or W. The order of the fields is V gene, clone size, D gene, J gene, CDR3 protein, CDR3 DNA. A D gene is named only where the DNA matches it firmly. Size values are once, few and many counts, or a class for expanded clones, and some rows have none.

V: TRBV5-1; size: NA; D: NA; J: TRBJ1-3; CDR3: CASSPEVSGNTIYF; DNA: TGCGCCAGCAGCCCGGAGGTCTCTGGAAACACCATATATTTT
V: TRBV18; size: NA; D: TRBD1; J: TRBJ2-7; CDR3: CASSPGTGRDEQYF; DNA: TGTGCCAGCTCACCAGGGACAGGGAGGGACGAGCAGTACTTC
V: TRBV4-2; size: NA; D: NA; J: TRBJ1-2; CDR3: CASSQGSLATSNYGYTF; DNA: TGTGCCAGCAGCCAGGGGTCGCTGGCGACCAGCAACTATGGCTACACCTTC
V: TRBV5-6; size: NA; D: NA; J: TRBJ1-1; CDR3: CASSLYRGAGITEAFF; DNA: TGTGCCAGCAGCTTGTACCGGGGCGCGGGGATCACTGAAGCTTTCTTT
V: TRBV7-3; size: NA; D: NA; J: TRBJ2-2; CDR3: CASSSGQFSGELFF; DNA: TGTGCCAGCAGCTCCGGACAGTTCTCCGGGGAGCTGTTTTTT
V: TRBV6-4; size: NA; D: TRBD2; J: TRBJ2-1; CDR3: CASSDGLEVSGHRKQFF; DNA: TGTGCCAGCAGTGACGGTTTGGAAGTTAGCGGGCACCGGAAGCAGTTCTTC
V: TRBV7-2; size: NA; D: NA; J: TRBJ2-3; CDR3: CASSPQGRIGLTDTQYF; DNA: TGTGCCAGCAGCCCCCAAGGGCGAATTGGGTTAACAGATACGCAGTATTTT
V: TRBV15; size: NA; D: NA; J: TRBJ1-1; CDR3: CATSRGTYNTEAFF; DNA: TGTGCCACCAGCAGAGGAACATATAATACCGAAGCTTTCTTT
V: TRBV7-8; size: NA; D: TRBD2; J: TRBJ2-2; CDR3: CASSLAGTSGYTGELFF; DNA: TGTGCCAGCAGCTTGGCCGGGACTAGCGGTTACACCGGGGAGCTGTTTTTT
V: TRBV9; size: NA; D: NA; J: TRBJ1-6; CDR3: CASSPGPSSYNSPLHF; DNA: TGTGCCAGCTCGCCCGGCCCTAGCTCCTATAATTCACCCCTCCACTTT
V: TRBV11-2; size: NA; D: NA; J: TRBJ2-7; CDR3: CASRQGYYEQYF; DNA: TGTGCCAGCAGACAGGGTTACTACGAGCAGTACTTC
V: TRBV5-1; size: few; D: TRBD1; J: TRBJ2-2; CDR3: CASSLPGTEKRAGELFF; DNA: TGCGCCAGCAGCTTGCCCGGGACAGAGAAGAGGGCCGGGGAGCTGTTTTTT
V: TRBV7-2; size: NA; D: NA; J: TRBJ2-2; CDR3: CASSPRDSFPAGTGELFF; DNA: TGTGCCAGCAGCCCCCGGGACTCTTTCCCGGCGGGCACCGGGGAGCTGTTTTTT
V: TRBV9; size: NA; D: NA; J: TRBJ2-5; CDR3: CASSGGGETQYF; DNA: TGTGCCAGCAGCGGAGGGGGAGAGACCCAGTACTTC
V: TRBV10-3; size: NA; D: NA; J: TRBJ2-7; CDR3: CATQDGLFVDEQYF; DNA: TGTGCCACCCAGGATGGGCTTTTTGTGGACGAGCAGTACTTC
V: TRBV18; size: once; D: NA; J: TRBJ1-5; CDR3: CASSPPTDEGQPQHF; DNA: TGTGCCAGCTCACCACCGACCGACGAGGGGCAGCCCCAGCATTTT
V: TRBV7-9; size: NA; D: TRBD1; J: TRBJ2-5; CDR3: CASSLTPGQGYQETQYF; DNA: TGTGCCAGCAGCTTAACCCCCGGACAGGGTTATCAAGAGACCCAGTACTTC
V: TRBV7-2; size: once; D: TRBD2; J: TRBJ2-2; CDR3: CASRTGRVGELFF; DNA: TGTGCCAGCAGAACGGGGAGGGTCGGGGAGCTGTTTTTT
V: TRBV6-5; size: NA; D: TRBD1; J: TRBJ2-7; CDR3: CASSLIGQGSYEQYF; DNA: TGTGCCAGCAGTCTAATTGGACAGGGGAGTTACGAGCAGTACTTC
V: TRBV19; size: NA; D: NA; J: TRBJ2-3; CDR3: CASRGTASADTQYF; DNA: TGTGCCAGTAGGGGGACCGCATCCGCAGATACGCAGTATTTT
V: TRBV7-2; size: NA; D: NA; J: TRBJ1-3; CDR3: CASSSGSGYGNTIYF; DNA: TGTGCCAGCAGCTCAGGGTCGGGGTATGGAAACACCATATATTTT
V: TRBV7-3; size: NA; D: NA; J: TRBJ2-1; CDR3: CASSLTFGAGVQQFF; DNA: TGTGCCAGCAGCTTAACTTTTGGGGCCGGGGTACAGCAGTTCTTC
V: TRBV7-6; size: few; D: NA; J: TRBJ1-5; CDR3: CASSLGNQGQPQHF; DNA: TGTGCCAGCAGCTTAGGTAACCAGGGACAGCCCCAGCATTTT
V: TRBV30; size: NA; D: NA; J: TRBJ1-2; CDR3: CAWSSAYGYTF; DNA: TGTGCCTGGAGTTCAGCATATGGCTACACCTTC
V: TRBV5-6; size: NA; D: NA; J: TRBJ2-2; CDR3: CASSFPAAGELFF; DNA: TGTGCCAGCAGCTTTCCGGCGGCCGGGGAGCTGTTTTTT
V: TRBV6-1; size: NA; D: TRBD1; J: TRBJ1-5; CDR3: CASRRTGEGVQPQHF; DNA: TGTGCCAGCAGGCGGACAGGGGAGGGTGTTCAGCCCCAGCATTTT
V: TRBV27; size: NA; D: TRBD1; J: TRBJ1-2; CDR3: CTSSLTGQGRGYTF; DNA: TGTACCAGCAGTTTAACCGGACAGGGTAGGGGCTACACCTTC
V: TRBV5-1; size: NA; D: TRBD1; J: TRBJ1-2; CDR3: CASSVSGTGSKDNYGYTF; DNA: TGCGCCAGCAGCGTTTCCGGGACAGGGAGTAAGGATAACTATGGCTACACCTTC
V: TRBV7-6; size: NA; D: TRBD1; J: TRBJ1-6; CDR3: CASSSQGAGSPLHF; DNA: TGTGCCAGCAGCTCACAGGGGGCAGGGTCACCCCTCCACTTT
V: TRBV19; size: NA; D: NA; J: TRBJ1-5; CDR3: CASSIPLGALDSNQPQHF; DNA: TGTGCCAGTAGTATCCCGTTAGGGGCTTTAGATAGCAATCAGCCCCAGCATTTT
V: TRBV6-5; size: NA; D: TRBD1; J: TRBJ2-7; CDR3: CASSYGLGTGGEQYF; DNA: TGTGCCAGCAGTTACGGCCTCGGGACAGGGGGTGAGCAGTACTTC
V: TRBV5-1; size: NA; D: NA; J: TRBJ1-2; CDR3: CASSEPGGYGYTF; DNA: TGCGCCAGCAGCGAGCCAGGAGGCTATGGCTACACCTTC
V: TRBV5-5; size: NA; D: TRBD1; J: TRBJ1-5; CDR3: CASSLWGTGSQPQHF; DNA: TGTGCCAGCAGCTTGTGGGGGACAGGATCCCAGCCCCAGCATTTT
V: TRBV5-1; size: NA; D: NA; J: TRBJ1-6; CDR3: CASSLGTGSYNSPLHF; DNA: TGCGCCAGCAGCTTGGGCACAGGGTCCTATAATTCACCCCTCCACTTT
V: TRBV5-4; size: NA; D: NA; J: TRBJ2-1; CDR3: CASSLGGTQNNEQFF; DNA: TGTGCCAGCAGCTTGGGGGGAACCCAAAACAATGAGCAGTTCTTC
V: TRBV30; size: NA; D: TRBD1; J: TRBJ1-5; CDR3: CAWSGTGRGSNQPQHF; DNA: TGTGCCTGGAGTGGGACAGGGAGGGGAAGCAATCAGCCCCAGCATTTT